This TCR beta chain was sequenced during a study of shared clonotypes between healthy human individuals. Libraries were prepared by immunoSEQ multiplex PCR; TCRdb keeps only in-frame clonotypes and omits some of them. There are 850,000 to 1,200,000 clones in the sample; about 75% occur only once, and less than 1.5% lies in the top ten. V was cut by 3 bases and J by 0 bases, with 11 bases left in between. Germline CDR1 and CDR2: SEHNR and FQNEAQ (reference sequence). This CDR3 has 16 residues. Points from the study as a whole: In a handful of donors, about 5% of naive CD4 clonotypes appeared in common. Some clonotypes were shared by all four sorted-subset donors, while others were not shared. The non-shared ones had lower generation probabilities than the shared ones. Naive subsets, compared against memory subsets, generally had larger estimated richness values.

Remarks on this clone: The antigen remains undetermined.

This receptor was identified in a young man in good health. Sequenced: memory CD4+ T cells sorted from blood. Indicated subset: CD45RA-negative fraction. The chain employs TRBV7-9 and TRBJ2-2; a possible D gene is TRBD2 (6 bases). The DNA for the CDR3 is TGTGCCAGCAGCTTGGATGGCGGGGCGAACACCGGGGAGCTGTTTTTT. Encoded protein: CASSLDGGANTGELFF. Full variable domain (outside the CDR3, taken from reference TRBV7-9 and TRBJ2-2): DTGVSQNPRHKITKRGQNVTFRCDPISEHNRLYWYRQTLGQGPEFLTYFQNEAQLEKSRLLSDRFSAERPKGSFSTLEIQRTEQGDSAMYLCASSLDGGANTGELFFGEGSRLTVL.